Listed here are 5 T cell receptor beta chains from one sample, sequenced in a study of T cell repertoires in cytomegalovirus infection. These receptors are not linked to any known antigen. In TCRdb, the reads were re-called with MiXCR into one record per CDR3 protein. The data hold some 590,000 distinct CDR3 sequences, with under 45% observed a single time. The sample in question was cultured PBMCs, obtained from culture after CMV antigen stimulation. Receptor source: a human donor in good health (CMV status not recorded). Some clones in this sample may be carry-over from other donors' samples.

The V gene is TRBV6-6, the J gene TRBJ2-3, with TRBD1 matching over 10 bases. Germline V gene sequence: CDR1 MNHNY, CDR2 SVGAGI (reference sequence). The length of the CDR3 is 16 residues. The J segment lost 0 bases and the V segment lost 6 bases, leaving 6 bases of the junction unmatched. The CDR3 DNA sequence: TGTGCCAGCAGCAATCCGGGACAGGGGAGCACAGATACGCAGTATTTT. As protein: CASSNPGQGSTDTQYF.

The table lists this clonotype with a few counts. The rearrangement uses TRBV12-3 or TRBV12-4 and TRBJ2-5; TRBD2 might be the D (5 bases). The CDR3 is 14 amino acids. V dropped 6 bases and J dropped 9 bases, with 20 bases sitting between them. The CDR3 here is CASSLGDDKRPQYF. CDR3 sequence (DNA): TGTGCCAGCAGCCTCGGGGATGATAAGAGACCCCAGTACTTC.

The V gene is TRBV7-6, the J gene TRBJ2-3; D is perhaps TRBD2 (6 bases). V was pared by 5 bases and J by 5 bases, with 14 bases between. This CDR3 is built from 14 residues. The germline CDR1 and CDR2 sequences are SGHVS and FNYEAQ. CDR3 sequence: CASSPRRGVDTQYF. Here the CDR3 DNA reads TGTGCCAGCAGCCCGCGGCGGGGCGTAGATACGCAGTATTTT.

CDR3 in DNA: TGTGCCAGCAGCCACCAACAGGGGGCGCGTAATAATTCACCCCTCCACTTT. This encodes CASSHQQGARNNSPLHF. The chain carries TRBV4-2 and TRBJ1-6, with 9 bases identical to TRBD1. V dropped 3 bases and J dropped 5; count of bases not matched to a gene: 8. Germline lookup yields CDR1 LGHNA and CDR2 YNFKEQ. The CDR3 sequence is 17 residues long.

The CDR3 region is CASSSLGRIGTGSGNTIYF. CDR3 coding DNA: TGTGCCAGCAGCTCCTTAGGGAGAATCGGGACAGGCTCTGGAAACACCATATATTTT. The rearrangement links TRBV11-2 to TRBJ1-3, with TRBD1 matching 8 bases. With 4 bases clipped from V and 0 bases from J, the junction kept 14 bases outside the gene matches. CDR1 and CDR2 (germline): SGHAT, FQNNGV. The CDR3 runs 19 residues.